This TCR beta chain was identified during a study of T cell repertoires in cytomegalovirus infection. Study-level information: Public TCR beta signatures marked donors with CMV infection and the matching HLA. Study-wide points: CMV carriers having the relevant HLA were flagged by cumulative public TCR beta family frequency. HLA-C-restricted CMV-specific TCR beta clonotypes prevailed in the ex vivo response.

TCRdb re-derived calls from the reads in MiXCR, one entry per CDR3 protein. The table has roughly 230,000 distinct CDR3 sequences, approximately 22% seen once. The germline V gene has CDR1 SGHVS and CDR2 FQNEAQ. Trimming took 0 bases from V and 7 from J, leaving 12 bases between them. There are 14 residues in the CDR3. Concerning this clonotype: Its antigen is still unknown.

The receptor's source is a human donor in good health (CMV status not recorded). Some clones in this sample may be carry-over from other donors' samples. V usage is TRBV7-8 and J usage is TRBJ2-5; D is perhaps TRBD2 (6 bases). Material: CD8+ T cells from PBMCs. CDR3 nucleotide sequence: TGTGCCAGCAGCTTAGCGGGGTTCGGGGGGACCCAGTACTTC. This translates into CASSLAGFGGTQYF.